Listed below are T cell receptor beta chains from one sample, sequenced in a study of T cells in Graves' hyperthyroidism and ophthalmopathy. A single record per CDR3 protein comes from TCRdb applying MiXCR to the multiplex PCR reads. This table holds under 350,000 distinct CDR3 sequences, roughly 18% found once. Input material: blood. These receptors all come from a woman between 45 and 60 years old with Graves' hyperthyroidism. The CDR3 runs from the conserved cysteine through the conserved F or W. A D gene is named only where the DNA matches it firmly. Clone size is shown for a subset of rows, as once, few, many or a class of expanded clone.

V gene	clone size	D gene	J gene	CDR3 DNA	CDR3 protein
TRBV6-1	many	NA	TRBJ1-2	TGTGCCAGCAGTGAAAGAGGGACTGGGCGATATGGCTACACCTTC	CASSERGTGRYGYTF
TRBV5-1	NA	NA	TRBJ1-1	TGCGCCAGCAGCTCGAAACAGGGTTTTGGCGCTGAAGCTTTCTTT	CASSSKQGFGAEAFF
TRBV6-1	many	TRBD1	TRBJ2-3	TGTGCCAGCAGTCAACAGGGGGCCTCCCCAGATACGCAGTATTTT	CASSQQGASPDTQYF
TRBV6-1	NA	NA	TRBJ2-3	TGTGCCAGCAGTGAAGGAGGGGTGGGCTACACAGATACGCAGTATTTT	CASSEGGVGYTDTQYF
TRBV2	few	TRBD1	TRBJ2-2	TGTGCCAGCAAACGACAGGGAGTACAAAAACACACCGGGGAGCTGTTGTTT	CASKRQGVQKHTGELLF
TRBV12-5	NA	TRBD2	TRBJ2-1	TGTGCTAGTGGTTCGGGGGGGCCCTACAATGAGCAGTTCTTC	CASGSGGPYNEQFF
TRBV3-1	many	NA	TRBJ1-1	TGTGCCAGCAGCCCGCCTCCGGGACATATGAACACTGAAGCTTTCTTT	CASSPPPGHMNTEAFF
TRBV9	NA	NA	TRBJ1-1	TGTGCCAGCAGCCCTATGGAGGGAGGCAACACTGAAGCTTTCTTT	CASSPMEGGNTEAFF
TRBV7-9	few	TRBD2	TRBJ2-1	TGTGCCAGCAGCTTTGTGGGAGGGTACAACAATGAGCAGTTCTTC	CASSFVGGYNNEQFF
TRBV5-1	NA	TRBD1	TRBJ2-5	TGCGCCAGCAGCTCCTCCGGGACAGGGGAAGAGACCCAGTACTTC	CASSSSGTGEETQYF
TRBV4-1	NA	TRBD2	TRBJ2-5	TGCGCCAGCAGCCAAGGGACTAGACAAGAGACCCAGTACTTC	CASSQGTRQETQYF
TRBV6-5	NA	NA	TRBJ2-4	TGTGCCAGCAGTTACTCGAGAAGCCTAGCCAAAAACATTCAGTACTTC	CASSYSRSLAKNIQYF
TRBV12-3/TRBV12-4	NA	NA	TRBJ1-5	TGTGCCAGCAGTTCCTCACCGAAAGTACCAGGGGAAGGGGCCGGGAGCAATCAGCCCCAGCATTTT	CASSSSPKVPGEGAGSNQPQHF
TRBV12-3/TRBV12-4	many	NA	TRBJ2-1	TGTGCCAGCAACCAGAGGGAGTCCTACAATGAGCAGTTCTTC	CASNQRESYNEQFF
TRBV6-1	NA	NA	TRBJ2-1	TGTGCCAGCAGTGCCGGGACATATTACAATGAGCAGTTCTTC	CASSAGTYYNEQFF
TRBV20-1	many	NA	TRBJ1-1	TGCAGTGCTAGACCCGGAGGTTCGGCAAACACTGAAGCTTTCTTT	CSARPGGSANTEAFF
TRBV28	NA	TRBD2	TRBJ2-7	TGTGCCAGCAGTTCATCGACTAGCGGGAGACAAGACGAGCAGTACTTC	CASSSSTSGRQDEQYF
TRBV13	many	TRBD1	TRBJ1-1	TGTGCCAGCAGCTTCGGGACAGGGCGATTCGCTGAAGCTTTCTTT	CASSFGTGRFAEAFF
TRBV19	NA	TRBD1	TRBJ2-2	TGTGCCAGTAGTATCGGACAGGGGATCACCGGGGAGCTGTTTTTT	CASSIGQGITGELFF
TRBV2	few	NA	TRBJ2-2	TGTGCCAGCAGTGACAGTCGCGGGAATGATCGGCTGTTTTTT	CASSDSRGNDRLFF
TRBV28	NA	TRBD2	TRBJ2-2	TGTGCCAGCAGTTCGGTGGGACTAGCGGCATTACTGAACACCGGGGAGCTGTTTTTT	CASSSVGLAALLNTGELFF
TRBV7-9	many	NA	TRBJ2-5	TGTGCCAGCAGCTTCCAGGAACGTCAAGCCCAGTACTTC	CASSFQERQAQYF
TRBV12-5	many	NA	TRBJ1-1	TGTGCTAGTGGTTTCCGGGGCTTCACTGAAGCTTTCTTT	CASGFRGFTEAFF
TRBV7-3	NA	TRBD1	TRBJ1-6	TGTGCCAGCAGCTTAACTGACAGGGAAAATTCACCCCTCCACTTT	CASSLTDRENSPLHF
TRBV5-6	NA	NA	TRBJ2-5	TGTGCCAGCAGCCCCCCAGGCGGGAACCAAGAGACCCAGTACTTC	CASSPPGGNQETQYF
TRBV2	many	NA	TRBJ2-1	TGTGCCAGCAGTGTCGCCCTGGGCTCCTACAATGAGCAGTTCTTC	CASSVALGSYNEQFF
TRBV19	NA	NA	TRBJ2-2	TGTGCCAGTACTCACACCGCGAACACCGGGGAGCTGTTTTTT	CASTHTANTGELFF
TRBV12-3/TRBV12-4	many	NA	TRBJ2-5	TGTGCCAGCAGCGCGGGCCGAGAGACCCAGTACTTC	CASSAGRETQYF
TRBV6-1	NA	NA	TRBJ1-6	TGTGCCAGCAGTACTCTTTCGACGGATTATAATTCACCCCTCCACTTT	CASSTLSTDYNSPLHF
TRBV20-1	few	TRBD1	TRBJ2-1	TGCAGTGCAAAACAAACAGGGGACCCCTACAATGAGCAGTTCTTC	CSAKQTGDPYNEQFF
TRBV14	NA	TRBD1	TRBJ2-5	TGTGCCAGCAGCCCCCAGGACAGGGCCGGGGAGACCCAGTACTTC	CASSPQDRAGETQYF
TRBV4-2	few	NA	TRBJ1-5	TGTGCCAGCAGCCAAGATCAAGTAAAGGCTCAGCCCCAGCATTTT	CASSQDQVKAQPQHF
TRBV25-1	NA	NA	TRBJ2-7	TGTGCCAGCAGTGAATCGAGGTCTAGCTCCTACGAGCAGTACTTC	CASSESRSSSYEQYF
TRBV4-1	few	TRBD1	TRBJ2-2	TGCGCCAGCAGCCCGGCGACAGGGGCCGGGGAGCTGTTTTTT	CASSPATGAGELFF
TRBV20-1	NA	NA	TRBJ1-1	TGCAGTGCGGAAGAAAGGGGCACTGAAGCTTTCTTT	CSAEERGTEAFF
TRBV11-2	many	NA	TRBJ2-7	TGTGCCAGCAGCTTAGGCCCTCCAGTAGCCTACGAGCAGTACTTC	CASSLGPPVAYEQYF
TRBV15	many	NA	TRBJ1-5	TGTGCCACCAGCAGGCCGACAGGTGGGGTTAATCAGCCCCAGCATTTT	CATSRPTGGVNQPQHF
TRBV5-4	few	TRBD2	TRBJ2-1	TGTGCCAGCAGCCTGGGACTAGCGGGGTTCAATGAGCAGTTCTTC	CASSLGLAGFNEQFF
TRBV30	few	TRBD2	TRBJ2-3	TGTGCCTGGGCCCTTCTAGCGGGGGTCACAGATACGCAGTATTTT	CAWALLAGVTDTQYF
TRBV28	NA	TRBD2	TRBJ2-1	TGTGCCAGCAGGTTCCTCCAAGGGACTAGCTCCTACAATGAGCAGTTCTTC	CASRFLQGTSSYNEQFF
TRBV12-3/TRBV12-4	many	NA	TRBJ2-3	TGTGCCAGCAGCCCAATAGTGGGGGATACGCAGTATTTT	CASSPIVGDTQYF
TRBV30	many	NA	TRBJ2-7	TGTGCCTGGAGTACTGACAGCTACGAGCAGTACTTC	CAWSTDSYEQYF
TRBV19	many	NA	TRBJ2-3	TGTGCCAGTAGTGCCAGGACAGCTAGCACAGATACGCAGTATTTT	CASSARTASTDTQYF
TRBV7-9	many	NA	TRBJ2-3	TGTGCCAGCAGCCTGGGGGACACCTCTAGCACAGATACGCAGTATTTT	CASSLGDTSSTDTQYF
TRBV20-1	many	TRBD2	TRBJ2-7	TGCAGTGCCCAGGGACTAGCGGGAAAACCGGACGAGCAGTACTTC	CSAQGLAGKPDEQYF
TRBV27	many	NA	TRBJ1-5	TGTGCCAGCAGTTTAATAGGGGGTTATGAACAGCCCCAGCATTTT	CASSLIGGYEQPQHF
TRBV27	NA	NA	TRBJ2-3	TGTGCCAGCTGTCGGACGGTGACAGATACGCAGTATTTT	CASCRTVTDTQYF
TRBV12-3/TRBV12-4	NA	TRBD2	TRBJ2-1	TGTGCCAGCAGCCCCCTCGGCGGGAGCCGCAATGAGCAGTTCTTC	CASSPLGGSRNEQFF
TRBV20-1	few	TRBD2	TRBJ2-2	TGCAGTGCCCGGGAGGGGGGGAACACCGGGGAGCTGTTTTTT	CSAREGGNTGELFF
TRBV6-1	NA	NA	TRBJ2-3	TGTGCCACCAGGGACTTCCTTAGCACAGATACGCAGTATTTT	CATRDFLSTDTQYF
TRBV2	few	NA	TRBJ1-2	TGTGCCAGCAGTGAACCCCCAGGAGGCATGAACTATGGCTACACCTTC	CASSEPPGGMNYGYTF
TRBV20-1	many	TRBD2	TRBJ2-3	TGCAGTGCTAGAGTGCCAGGACTAGCAGGTAGCACAGATACGCAGTATTTT	CSARVPGLAGSTDTQYF
TRBV2	many	TRBD1	TRBJ1-2	TGTGCCAGCACAGGGGGCGACTATGGCTACACCTTC	CASTGGDYGYTF
TRBV5-1	few	NA	TRBJ1-2	TGCGCCAGCAGCCTACAGGACGGGAGCAACTATGGCTACACCTTC	CASSLQDGSNYGYTF
TRBV5-4	NA	NA	TRBJ2-5	TGTGCCAGCAGCTTCGAGAGGGAAGAGACCCAGTACTTC	CASSFEREETQYF
TRBV5-1	NA	TRBD1	TRBJ2-1	TGCGCCAGCAGCGACCGGGACAGGGGACTTTTTGAGCAGTTCTTC	CASSDRDRGLFEQFF
TRBV6-1	many	NA	TRBJ2-1	TGTGCCAGCAGTGAGGGGACTCACAATGAGCAGTTCTTC	CASSEGTHNEQFF
TRBV5-6	many	NA	TRBJ2-7	TGTGCCAGCAGCTCGGAGACTGCGAGCTCCTACGAGCAGTACTTC	CASSSETASSYEQYF
TRBV28	many	TRBD2	TRBJ2-3	TGTGCCAGCAGTCCCCCCTTGATAGCGGGAGATCCAGATACGCAGTATTTT	CASSPPLIAGDPDTQYF
TRBV6-1	NA	NA	TRBJ1-3	TGTGCCAGCACCGGGGCTGGAAACACCATATATTTT	CASTGAGNTIYF